The 17 T cell receptor beta chains given below trace back to one sample, sequenced in a study of blood T cell repertoires in COVID-19. Libraries were prepared by immunoSEQ multiplex PCR; TCRdb keeps only in-frame clonotypes and omits some of them. This sample has tens of thousands of clones, with about nine tenths found just once. Sequencing was done on a sample of peripheral blood. The origin of the receptors is a man between 50 and 59 years old with active COVID-19.

The chain recombines TRBV29-1 with TRBJ1-2, with 8 bases that match TRBD1. The trim removed 0 bases at V and 8 bases at J, leaving 5 bases unmatched. This CDR3 has 13 amino acids. Germline V gene data show CDR1 as SQVTM and CDR2 as ANQGSEA. The CDR3 coding sequence is TGCAGCGTTGAAGATTCCAGGGGGCCAGGCTACACCTTC. Protein sequence: CSVEDSRGPGYTF.

The rearrangement links TRBV5-1 to TRBJ2-3, with D possibly matching TRBD1 (5 bases). Trimming removed 6 bases at V and 1 base at J, with 15 bases between. CDR3 length: 15 residues. Germline V lookup: CDR1 SGHRS, CDR2 YFSETQ. CDR3: CASNQQGAGTDTQYF. As DNA, the CDR3 is TGCGCCAGCAACCAGCAGGGCGCGGGCACAGATACGCAGTATTTT.

CDR3 sequence reads: CASSRDRENTEAFF. The CDR3 nucleotides read TGTGCCAGCAGCCGAGACAGGGAGAACACTGAAGCTTTCTTT. This sequence joins TRBV3-1 (or the pseudogene TRBV3-2) and TRBJ1-1, with 7 bases lining up with TRBD1. This CDR3 contains 14 residues. With V trimmed by 4 bases and J by 1 base, 3 bases remained unmatched. Germline V gene data show CDR1 as LGHDT and CDR2 as YNNKEL (reference sequence).

The V call is TRBV27, the J call TRBJ2-7; 9 bases map to TRBD2. V dropped 1 base and J dropped 7; count of bases not matched to a gene: 5. The CDR3 has 14 residues. The V gene's germline CDR1 is MNHEY and CDR2 SMNVEV (reference sequence). CDR3 nucleotides: TGTGCCAGCAGTTTATTTGCGGGGGGGCGGGAGCAGTACTTC. Translation gives CASSLFAGGREQYF.

The gene calls are TRBV7-3 and TRBJ1-5, with 7 bases fitting TRBD1. The CDR3 runs to 13 residues. Germline V lookup: CDR1 SGHTA, CDR2 FQGTGA. Losses at the gene ends were 5 bases for V and 7 bases for J; bases not matched to a gene: 5. The CDR3 reads CASSVDRVQPQHF. In DNA, the CDR3 is TGTGCCAGCAGCGTTGACAGGGTACAGCCCCAGCATTTT.

V and J are TRBV19 and TRBJ2-3; 12 bases line up with TRBD2. V shed 5 bases, J shed 6 bases, and the junction held 9 bases outside the gene matches. Per the germline V gene, CDR1 is LNHDA and CDR2 is SQIVND (reference sequence). The CDR3 is 16 amino acids. CDR3 region: CASSFRTSGASDTQYF. The CDR3 DNA follows: TGTGCCAGTAGTTTCCGGACTAGCGGGGCTTCGGATACGCAGTATTTT.

The V and J genes are TRBV7-2 and TRBJ1-2; D is possibly TRBD1 (5 bases). CDR1 SGHTA and CDR2 FQGNSA come from the germline V gene. V lost 5 bases, J lost 9 bases, and 13 bases lay in between. CDR3 length equals 12 residues. The CDR3 region is CASSPGTWSYTF. The DNA for the CDR3 is TGTGCCAGCAGCCCCGGGACTTGGAGCTACACCTTC.

This clone has just one count. The chain joins TRBV11-2 to TRBJ1-3; D might be TRBD1 (6 bases). Trimming stripped 4 bases from V and 8 bases from J, with 12 bases between. The CDR3 sequence is 13 residues long. CDR1 SGHAT and CDR2 FQNNGV come from the germline V gene. The DNA for the CDR3 is TGTGCCAGCAGCTCCTACAGGGTTGACACCATATATTTT. Protein sequence: CASSSYRVDTIYF.

This clone appeared once. V is TRBV7-2 and J is TRBJ2-5; 7 nucleotides match TRBD2. The CDR3 is 15 amino acids. CDR1 is SGHTA and CDR2 is FQGNSA in the germline V gene. Trimming took 5 bases from V and 9 from J; bases not matched to a gene: 15. The CDR3 sequence: CASSQGIAWRGSQYF. DNA of the CDR3: TGTGCCAGCAGCCAGGGAATAGCGTGGCGGGGGTCCCAGTACTTC.

The CDR3 DNA reads as TGCAGTGCTAGTCGTGGAGCCTCGAACACCGGGGAGCTGTTTTTT. Amino acids: CSASRGASNTGELFF. This chain connects TRBV20-1 to TRBJ2-2, with D uncertain. This CDR3 has 15 amino acids. With 3 bases removed from V and 0 bases from J, the gap between germline ends came to 11 bases. Germline CDR1 and CDR2: DFQATT and SNEGSKA (reference sequence).

V gene TRBV4-2 combines with J gene TRBJ1-1; 8 bases agree with TRBD1. The CDR3 has 15 residues. V shed 1 base and J 1 base; nucleotides not matched to a gene: 2. Germline V CDR1 and CDR2: LGHNA, YNFKEQ. The chain's CDR3 is CASSQADRGNTEAFF. For the CDR3, the DNA is TGTGCCAGCAGCCAAGCCGACAGGGGGAACACTGAAGCTTTCTTT.

This clone was found a few times. V is TRBV3-1 (or the pseudogene TRBV3-2) and J is TRBJ1-5; D unclear. CDR1 and CDR2 from the germline V gene are LGHDT and YNNKEL (reference sequence). This CDR3 spans 14 amino acids. V was cut by 3 bases and J by 1 base, with 7 bases left in between. CDR3 nucleotides: TGTGCCAGCAGCCAGCAGGCCAGCAATCAGCCCCAGCATTTT. Amino acids: CASSQQASNQPQHF.

The chain links TRBV29-1 to TRBJ1-2, with D tentatively TRBD1 (6 bases). The germline gives CDR1 SQVTM, CDR2 ANQGSEA. This CDR3 has 11 residues. V shed 6 bases and J shed 1 base, with 6 bases lying between them. The CDR3 loop reads CSVGHNYGYTF. As DNA, the CDR3 is TGCAGCGTGGGACATAACTATGGCTACACCTTC.

The chain has TRBV5-4 and TRBJ2-5, with 9 bases that match TRBD2. The CDR3 length is 15 residues. Germline loops: CDR1 SGHNT, CDR2 YYREEE (reference sequence). J gave up 2 bases and V 2 bases, and 4 bases lay outside the gene matches. CDR3 nucleotides: TGTGCCAGCAGCTTAAGGCGGGGGGGTCAAGAGACCCAGTACTTC. Translating gives CASSLRRGGQETQYF.

This clone was seen only once. The gene calls are TRBV5-1 and TRBJ2-3, with D possibly matching TRBD2 (6 bases). The CDR3 is 13 residues long. The germline CDR1 and CDR2 sequences are SGHRS and YFSETQ. The V gene lost 0 bases and the J gene lost 9 bases, with 11 bases spanning the gap. The DNA for the CDR3 is TGCGCCAGCAGCTTGGCCGAGGAGGGAACGCAGTATTTT. Encoded protein: CASSLAEEGTQYF.

The J gene is TRBJ2-2, the V gene TRBV9; tentative D call: TRBD1 (5 bases). With 4 bases removed from V and 1 base from J, the gap between germline ends came to 11 bases. Germline assignment: CDR1 SGDLS and CDR2 YYNGEE. The CDR3 length is 15 residues. In nucleotides, the CDR3 is TGTGCCAGCAGCATATCGACAGTGAACACCGGGGAGCTGTTTTTT. Amino acids: CASSISTVNTGELFF.

This chain uses TRBV30 with TRBJ2-1; the match to TRBD2 covers 9 bases. This CDR3 spans 14 amino acids. The germline CDR1 and CDR2 sequences are GTSNPN and SVGIG (reference sequence). V shed 3 bases, J shed 8 bases, and the junction held 8 bases outside the gene matches. CDR3 loop: CAWSSLAGYYEQFF. In DNA, the CDR3 is TGTGCCTGGAGCTCCCTAGCGGGGTATTATGAGCAGTTCTTC.